Here is one TCR beta chain with its context. Produced via immunoSEQ multiplex PCR; TCRdb's table is partial and in-frame only. The sample shows around 57,000 clones, approximately 90% of them seen only once. This CDR3 has 16 residues. The V end was cut by 1 base, the J end by 4 bases, with 17 bases between. Germline CDR1 SGHRS, CDR2 YFSETQ. This entry is derived from a study of T cell changes during pregnancy in multiple sclerosis. This clonotype was sampled from a female donor with multiple sclerosis, enrolled in a pregnancy study. The source material was peripheral blood, sampled in the second trimester of pregnancy. The chain has TRBV5-1 and TRBJ1-2; a possible D gene is TRBD1 (6 bases). CDR3 nucleotides: TGCGCCAGCAGCTTGAGAGGACAGCCTAGTGCCTATGGCTACACCTTC. Residues: CASSLRGQPSAYGYTF. The full variable domain, with the rest looked up from reference TRBV5-1 and TRBJ1-2, is KAGVTQTPRYLIKTRGQQVTLSCSPISGHRSVSWYQQTPGQGLQFLFEYFSETQRNKGNFPGRFSGRQFSNSRSEMNVSTLELGDSALYLCASSLRGQPSAYGYTFGSGTRLTVV.